These 16 T cell receptor beta chains share one sample of origin, sequenced in a study of T cells after yellow fever vaccination. One entry per CDR3 protein results from TCRdb running MiXCR on the 5' RACE reads. Counted here are approximately 110,000 distinct CDR3 sequences, 8% to 9.5% occurring once; the ten biggest clones make up about 25%. The sample in question was CD8+ T cells sorted from PBMCs, obtained 45 days after the yellow fever booster vaccination. These receptors all stem from a man aged 30 to 45 who received the YFV17D yellow fever vaccine.

This clonotype has more than one count but fewer than ten. The chain is built from TRBV19 and TRBJ1-2; no firm D call. Germline values: CDR1 LNHDA, CDR2 SQIVND (reference sequence). Trimming stripped 3 bases from V and 0 bases from J, with 14 bases between. The length of the CDR3 is 16 residues. This CDR3 is CASSIPALLPNYGYTF. The DNA for the CDR3 is TGTGCCAGTAGTATTCCAGCACTGCTACCTAACTATGGCTACACCTTC.

At least ten counts were recorded for this clonotype. V usage is TRBV6-5 and J usage is TRBJ2-3, with 7 bases that match TRBD2. Germline V lookup: CDR1 MNHEY, CDR2 SVGAGI. V dropped 4 bases and J dropped 0; count of bases not matched to a gene: 4. CDR3 length equals 15 residues. The CDR3 sequence: CASSSSGSSTDTQYF. The CDR3 coding sequence is TGTGCCAGCAGTTCTAGCGGTTCTAGCACAGATACGCAGTATTTT.

A word on this clonotype: This may be a read error: a much more frequent sequence differs by one nucleotide. V usage is TRBV4-3 and J usage is TRBJ1-6; no reliable D call. Germline V gives CDR1 LGHNA, CDR2 YSLEER. CDR3 length: 15 amino acids. Here the CDR3 reads CSSSQAPVPHSPLHF. The CDR3 DNA reads as TGCTCCAGCAGCCAAGCGCCGGTTCCCCATTCACCCCTCCACTTT.

The J gene is TRBJ2-7, the V gene TRBV29-1, with TRBD2 identical over 13 bases. CDR1 SQVTM and CDR2 ANQGSEA come from the germline V gene. J gave up 5 bases and V 7 bases, and 8 bases lay outside the gene matches. The CDR3 consists of 14 residues. CDR3 amino acids: CSALGLAGVDEQYF. The DNA of the CDR3 is TGCAGCGCACTTGGACTAGCGGGAGTCGACGAGCAGTACTTC.

Ten or more counts support this clonotype. This rearrangement joins TRBV28 to TRBJ2-1; D not resolved. V was clipped by 3 bases and J by 6 bases, with 9 bases between them. CDR1 is MDHEN and CDR2 is SYDVKM in the germline V gene. This CDR3 is 13 amino acids long. CDR3 in DNA: TGTGCCAGCAGTTTGGTACTTAGCAATGAGCAGTTCTTC. Protein sequence: CASSLVLSNEQFF.

The sample holds many counts of this clonotype. The V call is TRBV7-9, the J call TRBJ2-5, with D possibly matching TRBD1 (6 bases). CDR3 length: 15 amino acids. The germline gives CDR1 SEHNR, CDR2 FQNEAQ (reference sequence). Trimming cost V 4 bases and J 2 bases, with 14 bases left between them. The CDR3 loop reads CASSSPADSQETQYF. CDR3 DNA: TGTGCCAGCAGCTCACCTGCGGACAGTCAAGAGACCCAGTACTTC.

In this sample, this clonotype turned up a few times. V is TRBV28 and J is TRBJ2-3, with unresolved D. V was pared by 5 bases and J by 2 bases, with 8 bases between. This CDR3 region has 13 residues. Germline V CDR1 and CDR2: MDHEN, SYDVKM. CDR3 sequence: CASSPPPTDTQYF. DNA for the CDR3: TGTGCCAGCAGTCCCCCTCCCACAGATACGCAGTATTTT.

In regard to this clonotype: A much bigger clone sits one base away, suggesting this may be a read error. V usage is TRBV7-6 and J usage is TRBJ2-3; D is perhaps TRBD2 (7 bases). Per the germline V gene, CDR1 is SGHVS and CDR2 is FNYEAQ. The CDR3 runs to 16 residues. The CDR3 region has the DNA TGTGCCAGCAGCCCCCTGGGGGGCCTAGCGGCAGACACGCAGTATTTT. This encodes CASSPLGGLAADTQYF.

This clonotype was seen only a few times. The V call is TRBV29-1, the J call TRBJ2-1; 14 bases map to TRBD2. Germline CDR1 is SQVTM and CDR2 is ANQGSEA. The V segment lost 6 bases and the J segment 7 bases; nucleotides outside the gene matches: 11. The CDR3 has 16 residues. CDR3 in amino acids: CSVWGLAGEQGNEQFF. The CDR3 region has the DNA TGCAGCGTGTGGGGACTAGCGGGAGAACAGGGTAATGAGCAGTTCTTC.

This clonotype came up many times. The chain has TRBV6-2 or TRBV6-3 and TRBJ2-7; no clear D. CDR3 size: 15 residues. Germline V gives CDR1 MNHEY, CDR2 SVGEGT. V was shortened by 0 bases and J by 5 bases, with 14 bases between the two germline ends. DNA for the CDR3: TGTGCCAGCAGTTACTCGCCTATTGGATCGGACGAGCAGTACTTC. Translated: CASSYSPIGSDEQYF.

This clonotype was detected many times. The CDR3 loop is CASTYRRDYNEQFF. CDR3 coding DNA: TGTGCCAGCACCTACAGGAGGGACTACAATGAGCAGTTCTTC. The genes are TRBV6-1 and TRBJ2-1, with D possibly TRBD2 on 6 matching bases. This CDR3 spans 14 amino acids. V was shortened by 7 bases and J by 3 bases, with 13 bases between the two germline ends. CDR1 is MNHNS and CDR2 is SASEGT in the germline V gene.

This clonotype has just a few counts. J is TRBJ1-1 and V is TRBV7-9; D unclear. Germline CDR1 is SEHNR and CDR2 is FQNEAQ (reference sequence). V was trimmed by 10 bases and J by 2 bases, leaving 8 bases between them. The CDR3 consists of 11 residues. The CDR3 protein is CATGGNTEAFF. Here the CDR3 DNA reads TGTGCCACAGGTGGAAACACTGAAGCTTTCTTT.

In its sample, this clonotype was seen many times. This chain links TRBV29-1 with TRBJ2-1, with 9 bases matching TRBD2. CDR1 and CDR2 (germline): SQVTM, ANQGSEA. The junction had 6 bases not matched to a gene; V was cut back by 3 bases and J by 15 bases. The CDR3 totals 11 residues. Here the CDR3 reads CSVEGLAGLFF. The CDR3 DNA is TGCAGCGTTGAGGGTCTAGCGGGACTGTTCTTC.

This clonotype was counted at least ten times. The CDR3 DNA sequence: TGTGCCAGCAGTGCCTCCGGGGAGCAGTACTTC. Residues: CASSASGEQYF. This chain uses TRBV2 with TRBJ2-7; D gene ambiguous. Germline V gives CDR1 SNHLY, CDR2 FYNNEI. V lost 4 bases and J lost 7, with 8 bases in between. The CDR3 covers 11 residues. The full variable domain, its missing parts supplied by reference TRBV2 and TRBJ2-7, is EPEVTQTPSHQVTQMGQEVILRCVPISNHLYFYWYRQILGQKVEFLVSFYNNEISEKSEIFDDQFSVERPDGSNFTLKIRSTKLEDSAMYFCASSASGEQYFGPGTRLTVT.

Concerning this clonotype: A much larger clone is a single base away; this may be a read error. The V and J genes are TRBV7-6 and TRBJ2-5, with 8 bases lining up with TRBD1. CDR1 and CDR2 (germline): SGHVS, FNYEAQ. The CDR3 contains 13 residues. DNA for the CDR3: TGTGCCAGCAGACCAGGGGGCCAAGAGACCCAGCACTTC. It yields the protein CASRPGGQETQHF.

In nucleotides, the CDR3 is TGTGCCAGCAACGCTGGGGACACTGAAGCTTTCTTT. Amino acids: CASNAGDTEAFF. The genes are TRBV4-2 and TRBJ1-1; D unresolved. The CDR3 length is 12 residues. The germline V and J ends were trimmed by 7 bases and 3 bases, with 9 bases remaining between them. Looked up from germline, CDR1 is LGHNA and CDR2 is YNFKEQ.